This T cell receptor beta chain was obtained from a study of CD8+ T cells in alopecia areata. Overall study: Treatment of the treated patients consisted of oral tofacitinib, 5 to 10 mg twice daily.

Worth noting for this clone: The same CDR3 is also encoded by other DNA sequences in this sample.

The CDR3 length is 12 residues. CDR1 is GTSNPN and CDR2 is SVGIG in the germline V gene (reference sequence). The ends were cut back, 1 base at V and 8 bases at J, with 11 bases in the middle. Sequencing used cDNA as its template, made by extracting RNA and reverse transcribing it. Only in-frame clones appear in the TCRdb table, and some are missing; sequencing was by immunoSEQ multiplex PCR. The table includes 200,000 or so clones, 50% to 65% detected once. This material consisted of CD4+ T cells sorted from blood, taken at week 0. This receptor was taken from a human donor with alopecia areata. The chain has TRBV30 and TRBJ1-2; D ambiguous. The DNA for the CDR3 is TGTGCCTGGAGTGGGACGGGCGGCGGCTACACCTTC. It translates to CAWSGTGGGYTF.